The present T cell receptor beta chain was sequenced within a study of T cell responses to AZD1222 COVID-19 vaccine. TCRdb keeps only in-frame clones here, not all; method: immunoSEQ multiplex PCR. The repertoire holds some 200,000 clones, with about 89% as singletons. Overall study results and limits: Of the AZD1222 recipients, only five to seven were seropositive at baseline.

Points on this clone: Antigen: not known.

CDR3 length equals 12 residues. The germline V and J ends were trimmed by 4 bases and 4 bases, with 7 bases remaining between them. The chain joins TRBV12-3 or TRBV12-4 to TRBJ1-2; tentative D call: TRBD1 (6 bases). This sample comprised peripheral blood, obtained 28 days after the second AZD1222 dose. The TCR originated in an adult who received the AZD1222 COVID-19 vaccine. The CDR3 DNA reads TGTGCCAGCAGTTCGGACAGCTATGGCTACACCTTC. As protein: CASSSDSYGYTF.